Sequencing of this TCR beta chain was carried out in a study of blood T cell repertoires in COVID-19. Whole-study context: Nucleic acid was either cDNA or gDNA, and it came from T cells, B-cell-depleted T cells, or PBMCs.

Looked up from germline, CDR1 is MDHEN and CDR2 is SYDVKM. This CDR3 has 10 amino acids. The V end was cut by 6 bases, the J end by 6 bases, with 6 bases between. Profiled with immunoSEQ multiplex PCR; TCRdb holds only in-frame clones, not every one. The sample records 500,000 to 600,000 clones, roughly 91% being singletons. The receptor was derived from a woman between 45 and 65 years old with COVID-19, enrolled during active disease. Sequences were obtained from peripheral blood. The V gene is TRBV28, the J gene TRBJ2-7; D is ambiguous. The CDR3 bases are TGTGCCAGCAGGCGTACCGAGCAGTACTTC. Its protein is CASRRTEQYF.